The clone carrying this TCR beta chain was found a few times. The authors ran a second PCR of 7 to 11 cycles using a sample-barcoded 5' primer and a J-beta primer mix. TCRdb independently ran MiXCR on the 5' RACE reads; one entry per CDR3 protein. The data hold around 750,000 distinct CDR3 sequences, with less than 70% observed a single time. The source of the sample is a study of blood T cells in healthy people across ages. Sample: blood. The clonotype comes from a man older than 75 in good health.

CDR3 in amino acids: CASSKTGLTGANVLTF. Here the CDR3 DNA reads TGTGCCAGCAGCAAGACAGGGTTAACGGGGGCCAACGTCCTGACTTTC. V gene TRBV14 combines with J gene TRBJ2-6, with 7 bases that match TRBD1. Germline V lookup: CDR1 SGHDN, CDR2 FVKESK. V gave up 5 bases and J gave up 4 bases; unmatched junction bases: 8. The CDR3 is made up of 16 amino acids.